This paragraph covers one TCR beta chain sequence. Its cognate antigen is unknown. This entry is derived from a study of cytomegalovirus exposure and HLA in healthy donors. Study results and limitations: Most TCR sequences were uncommon, yet certain public TCRs appeared in many donors. Within an earlier analysis, most TCR beta V segments proved productive either about 87% or about 30% of the time.

Healthy bone marrow donors made up the cohort. PCR employed 60 Vbeta and 13 Jbeta primers. Sequenced by immunoSEQ multiplex PCR; TCRdb stores in-frame clones only, minus some. The repertoire consists of some 180,000 clones, with around 76% occurring once and the leading ten covering approximately 1.4%. CDR1 is MNHEY and CDR2 is SVGAGI in the germline V gene. This CDR3 has 14 amino acids. V was cut by 8 bases and J by 3 bases, with 16 bases left in between. The material sequenced was PBMCs. The genes are TRBV6-5 and TRBJ1-1; possibly TRBD1 for D (6 bases). The receptor was derived from a man aged 35-49 years in good health and CMV-seronegative. CDR3 protein: CASSLGGGYTEAFF. CDR3 nucleotide sequence: TGTGCCAGCTCCCTCGGGGGGGGCTACACTGAAGCTTTCTTT.